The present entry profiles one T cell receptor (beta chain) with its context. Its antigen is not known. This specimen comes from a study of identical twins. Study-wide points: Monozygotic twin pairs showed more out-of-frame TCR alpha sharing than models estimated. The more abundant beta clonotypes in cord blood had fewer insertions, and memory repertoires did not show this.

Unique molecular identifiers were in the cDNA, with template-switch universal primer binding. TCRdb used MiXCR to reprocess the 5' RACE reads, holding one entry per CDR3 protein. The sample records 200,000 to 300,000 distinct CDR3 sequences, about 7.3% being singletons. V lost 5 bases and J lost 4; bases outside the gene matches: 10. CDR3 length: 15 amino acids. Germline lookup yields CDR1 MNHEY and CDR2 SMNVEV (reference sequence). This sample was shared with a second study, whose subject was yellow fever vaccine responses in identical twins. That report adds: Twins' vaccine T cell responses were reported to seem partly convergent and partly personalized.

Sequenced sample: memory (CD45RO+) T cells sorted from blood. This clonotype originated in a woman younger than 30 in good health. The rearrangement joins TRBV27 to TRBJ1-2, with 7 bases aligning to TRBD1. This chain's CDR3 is CASSPNLAGGYGYTF. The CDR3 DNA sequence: TGTGCCAGCAGTCCCAACCTCGCAGGGGGCTATGGCTACACCTTC.